Below are 14 T cell receptor beta chains sequenced from a single sample in a study of shared clonotypes between healthy human individuals. Measured with immunoSEQ multiplex PCR; TCRdb has only the in-frame clones, and not every one. Among roughly 2 million clones, roughly 95% were seen once, and the ten largest hold 0.1% to 0.15%. Source material: naive CD4+ T cells sorted from blood. Sample subset: CD45RA+ positively selected. All receptors derive from a man aged 18 to 29 in good health.

The rearrangement uses TRBV19 and TRBJ2-1; D is perhaps TRBD1 (6 bases). Trimming stripped 7 bases from V and 2 bases from J, with 18 bases between. CDR3 length: 16 residues. CDR1 and CDR2 (germline): LNHDA, SQIVND (reference sequence). CDR3 in amino acids: CASTIQGPTTYNEQFF. CDR3 DNA sequence: TGTGCCAGTACCATACAGGGCCCTACCACCTACAATGAGCAGTTCTTC.

This CDR3 is CASSLDGRNYGYTF. The CDR3 nucleotides read TGCGCCAGCAGCTTAGACGGACGGAACTATGGCTACACCTTC. The chain couples TRBV5-1 to TRBJ1-2; D not certain. The V gene's germline CDR1 is SGHRS and CDR2 YFSETQ. Trimming left V 2 bases short and J 2 bases short, with 10 bases between. The CDR3 length is 14 residues.

Here the CDR3 DNA reads TGTGCCAGCTCACTCGTCCGGGATACGTATACCTTC. Protein product: CASSLVRDTYTF. The chain combines TRBV18 with TRBJ1-2; D call uncertain. From germline, CDR1 is KGHSH and CDR2 LQKENI. V was clipped by 4 bases and J by 14 bases, with 17 bases between them. This CDR3 contains 12 residues.

To note about this clone: The sample contains more than one DNA sequence encoding this CDR3. J is TRBJ2-7 and V is TRBV18; the match to TRBD2 covers 11 bases. This CDR3 contains 15 residues. V dropped 3 bases and J dropped 2; count of bases not matched to a gene: 3. Germline lookup yields CDR1 KGHSH and CDR2 LQKENI. CDR3 amino acids: CASSPIAGGPYEQYF. CDR3 sequence (DNA): TGTGCCAGCTCACCTATAGCGGGGGGGCCCTACGAGCAGTACTTC.

The chain employs TRBV5-1 and TRBJ1-6; a possible D gene is TRBD1 (5 bases). Trimming removed 4 bases at V and 0 bases at J, with 17 bases between. CDR3 size: 18 residues. CDR1 is SGHRS and CDR2 is YFSETQ in the germline V gene. Written as DNA, the CDR3 is TGCGCCAGCAGCGCGACAGACCTTTCAAGCTCCTATAATTCACCCCTCCACTTT. This translates into CASSATDLSSSYNSPLHF.

The CDR3, as DNA: TGTGCCAGCAGCTCAGCACCCCTGAACACTGAAGCTTTCTTT. This translates into CASSSAPLNTEAFF. This sequence joins TRBV5-4 and TRBJ1-1; D is uncertain. CDR3 length: 14 residues. Trimming cost V 3 bases and J 0 bases, with 9 bases left between them. CDR1 and CDR2 (germline): SGHNT, YYREEE (reference sequence).

The rearrangement uses TRBV28 and TRBJ2-7; tentative D call: TRBD1 (5 bases). Judging by the DNA end, TRBJ2-5 fits better; the J call may be wrong. The CDR3 totals 14 residues. Germline-derived CDR1 and CDR2 are MDHEN and SYDVKM. Here the CDR3 DNA reads TGTGCCAGCAGTTTGACAGAGTACCAAGAGACCCAGTACTTC. Translation gives CASSLTEYQETQYF.

The genes are TRBV4-1 and TRBJ2-7; a possible D gene is TRBD1 (6 bases). This CDR3 spans 14 amino acids. Trimming pared 1 base from V and 3 bases from J, leaving 10 bases between. Germline V gives CDR1 MGHRA, CDR2 YSYEKL. CDR3 sequence reads: CASSQVQGVYEQYF. CDR3 coding DNA: TGCGCCAGCAGCCAAGTACAGGGAGTCTACGAGCAGTACTTC.

The genes are TRBV10-1 and TRBJ2-1; 8 bases match TRBD2. After removal of 8 bases from V and 7 bases from J, the junction contained 19 bases not matched to a gene. CDR3 size: 17 residues. Germline V CDR1 and CDR2: WNHNN, SYGVQD (reference sequence). CDR3 bases: TGCGCCAGCCACCACCCTTATACGGGAGGGCCCTGGAATGAGCAGTTCTTC. Translating it yields CASHHPYTGGPWNEQFF.

This chain uses TRBV11-2 with TRBJ2-1; 14 positions agree with TRBD2. The CDR3 consists of 17 residues. The ends lost 2 bases at V and 6 bases at J; junction bases unmatched: 6. Germline V lookup: CDR1 SGHAT, CDR2 FQNNGV. The CDR3 region has the DNA TGTGCCAGCAGCTTAAGTGGTGGGACTAGCGGGAGCAATGAGCAGTTCTTC. This sequence encodes CASSLSGGTSGSNEQFF. The full variable domain, its missing parts supplied by reference TRBV11-2 and TRBJ2-1, is EAGVAQSPRYKIIEKRQSVAFWCNPISGHATLYWYQQILGQGPKLLIQFQNNGVVDDSQLPKDRFSAERLKGVDSTLKIQPAKLEDSAVYLCASSLSGGTSGSNEQFFGPGTRLTVL.

The V and J genes are TRBV6-5 and TRBJ2-7; no clear D. The length of the CDR3 is 11 residues. V lost 7 bases to trimming and J lost 5 bases, with 9 bases between them. CDR1 and CDR2 from the germline V gene are MNHEY and SVGAGI. The CDR3 sequence: CASNRQDEQYF. CDR3 nucleotides: TGTGCCAGCAACCGGCAAGACGAGCAGTACTTC.

The chain recombines TRBV6-1 with TRBJ2-5, with D tentatively TRBD1 (6 bases). In germline, CDR1 is MNHNS, CDR2 SASEGT. The CDR3 consists of 15 residues. V lost 5 bases and J lost 5, with 18 bases in between. This chain's CDR3 is CASSTTGTQRETQYF. CDR3 bases: TGTGCCAGCAGTACAACCGGGACACAAAGGGAGACCCAGTACTTC.

The CDR3 DNA reads as TGTGCCAGCACCCGGGGGGCGGGCTACGAGCAGTACTTC. It yields the protein CASTRGAGYEQYF. The chain has TRBV6-1 and TRBJ2-7; possibly TRBD2 for D (7 bases). Germline V gives CDR1 MNHNS, CDR2 SASEGT. The CDR3 has 13 amino acids. V lost 7 bases and J 3 bases, leaving 13 bases between the germline ends.

This chain joins TRBV7-9 and TRBJ2-7; 9 nucleotides align to TRBD1. Unmatched junction bases numbered 5, after V lost 5 bases and J lost 6 bases. The germline V gene encodes CDR1 SEHNR and CDR2 FQNEAQ (reference sequence). The CDR3 extends over 13 amino acids. CDR3 residues: CASSTGGLREQYF. The CDR3 DNA is TGTGCCAGCAGCACAGGGGGCTTGCGCGAGCAGTACTTC.